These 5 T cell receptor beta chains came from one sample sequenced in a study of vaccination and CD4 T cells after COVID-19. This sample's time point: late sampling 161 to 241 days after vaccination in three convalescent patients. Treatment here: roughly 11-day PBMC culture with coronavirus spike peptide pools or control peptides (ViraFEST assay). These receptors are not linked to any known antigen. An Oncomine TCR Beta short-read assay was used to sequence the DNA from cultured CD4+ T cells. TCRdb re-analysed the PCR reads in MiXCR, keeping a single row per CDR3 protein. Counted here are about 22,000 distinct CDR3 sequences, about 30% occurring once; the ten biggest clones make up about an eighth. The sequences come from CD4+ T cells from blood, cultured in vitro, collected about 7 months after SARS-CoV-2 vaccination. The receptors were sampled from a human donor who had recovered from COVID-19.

CDR3 DNA sequence: TGTGCCAGCAGCTTAAGGCCAACGGGAAGGGGCACAGATACGCAGTATTTT. Its protein product is CASSLRPTGRGTDTQYF. The chain combines TRBV7-8 with TRBJ2-3, with D maybe TRBD2 (5 bases). The CDR3 extends over 17 amino acids. The germline CDR1 and CDR2 sequences are SGHVS and FQNEAQ. V was trimmed by 2 bases and J by 1 base, leaving 16 bases between them.

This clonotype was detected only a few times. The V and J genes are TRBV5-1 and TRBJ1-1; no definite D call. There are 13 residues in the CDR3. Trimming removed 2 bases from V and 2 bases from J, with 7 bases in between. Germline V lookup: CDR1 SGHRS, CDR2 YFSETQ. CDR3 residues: CASSFGDNTEAFF. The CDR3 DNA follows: TGCGCCAGCAGCTTTGGGGATAACACTGAAGCTTTCTTT. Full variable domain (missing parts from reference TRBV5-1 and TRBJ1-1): KAGVTQTPRYLIKTRGQQVTLSCSPISGHRSVSWYQQTPGQGLQFLFEYFSETQRNKGNFPGRFSGRQFSNSRSEMNVSTLELGDSALYLCASSFGDNTEAFFGQGTRLTVV.

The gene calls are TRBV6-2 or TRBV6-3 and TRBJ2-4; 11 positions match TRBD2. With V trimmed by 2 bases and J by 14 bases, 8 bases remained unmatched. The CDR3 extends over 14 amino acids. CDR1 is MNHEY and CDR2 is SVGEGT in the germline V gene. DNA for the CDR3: TGTGCCAGCAGTTACATGGGACTAGCGGTTACGAAGTACTTC. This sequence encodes CASSYMGLAVTKYF.

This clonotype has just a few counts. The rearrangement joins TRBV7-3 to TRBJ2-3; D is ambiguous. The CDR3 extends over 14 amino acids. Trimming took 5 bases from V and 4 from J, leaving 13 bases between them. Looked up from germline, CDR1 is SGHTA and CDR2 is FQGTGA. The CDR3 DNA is TGTGCCAGCAGCCCAGTAGGCAGGTCAGATACGCAGTATTTT. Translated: CASSPVGRSDTQYF.

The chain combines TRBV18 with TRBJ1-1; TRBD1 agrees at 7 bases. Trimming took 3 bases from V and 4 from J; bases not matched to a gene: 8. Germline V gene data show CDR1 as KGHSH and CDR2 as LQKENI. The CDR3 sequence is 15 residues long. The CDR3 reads CASSPPTGWGTEAFF. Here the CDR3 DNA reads TGTGCCAGCTCACCGCCGACAGGGTGGGGCACTGAAGCTTTCTTT.